These 30 T cell receptor beta chains share one sample of origin, sequenced in a study of long-term antiretroviral therapy in people with HIV. An immunoSEQ assay, version v3.0, was performed at survey level. Clones were sequenced by immunoSEQ multiplex PCR, and TCRdb holds only the in-frame ones, with some missing. Among tens of thousands of clones listed, roughly 84% were seen once. Here the sequenced sample was unsorted PBMCs, taken 0.2 years before starting antiretroviral therapy. Receptors were obtained from a man between 18 and 35 years old with HIV.

The chain links TRBV6-1 to TRBJ1-5, with TRBD1 matching over 8 bases. V dropped 5 bases and J dropped 11; count of bases not matched to a gene: 8. Germline-derived CDR1 and CDR2 are MNHNS and SASEGT. The CDR3 is 13 residues long. DNA for the CDR3: TGTGCCAGCAGTACAGGACAGGGCGAGGCCCAGCATTTT. This codes for CASSTGQGEAQHF.

The rearrangement links TRBV5-5 to TRBJ2-1; 7 nucleotides line up with TRBD2. J lost 0 bases, V lost 2 bases, and 5 bases had no gene match. CDR1 and CDR2 (germline): SGHKS, YYEKEE (reference sequence). The CDR3 spans 16 residues. The CDR3 DNA is TGTGCCAGCAGCTTTCTAGCGGATAGCTCCTACAATGAGCAGTTCTTC. Protein: CASSFLADSSYNEQFF.

This chain uses TRBV15 with TRBJ2-5, with D possibly TRBD1 on 6 matching bases. Trimming took 0 bases from V and 5 from J, leaving 16 bases between them. The CDR3 is 16 amino acids. Germline V lookup: CDR1 LNHNV, CDR2 YYDKDF (reference sequence). The CDR3 sequence is CATSRETTGSMETQYF. The DNA for the CDR3 is TGTGCCACCAGCAGAGAGACCACAGGGTCTATGGAGACCCAGTACTTC.

The CDR3 DNA is TGTGCCAGCAGTTGGGGTAGTGTCCCTTCCTACGAGCAGTACTTC. It yields the protein CASSWGSVPSYEQYF. The rearrangement links TRBV6-6 to TRBJ2-7; no reliable D call. Trimming shortened V by 4 bases and J by 1 base, and 14 bases separated the two germline ends. This CDR3 has 15 residues. Germline CDR1 MNHNY, CDR2 SVGAGI (reference sequence).

This clone appeared a single time. The rearrangement uses TRBV10-2 and TRBJ2-3; 8 nucleotides match TRBD2. The V segment lost 6 bases and the J segment 7 bases; nucleotides outside the gene matches: 21. The CDR3 sequence is 18 residues long. Germline V gene sequence: CDR1 WSHSY, CDR2 SAAADI. In DNA, the CDR3 is TGCGCCAGCAGAGTAGCCGGGGGGGGGTTCCTCCGCTCGAATACGCAGTATTTT. Translated, it gives CASRVAGGGFLRSNTQYF.

This chain joins TRBV7-8 and TRBJ2-7, with TRBD1 matching over 9 bases. Trimming cost V 6 bases and J 0 bases; bases outside gene matches: 6. From germline, CDR1 is SGHVS and CDR2 FQNEAQ. The CDR3 is made up of 15 amino acids. CDR3 DNA sequence: TGTGCCAGCAGGAACCACAGGGGGCCCTCCTACGAGCAGTACTTC. Its protein is CASRNHRGPSYEQYF.

The gene calls are TRBV2 and TRBJ2-7; D is unclear. Trimming left V 2 bases short and J 0 bases short, with 8 bases between. This CDR3 spans 14 amino acids. The V gene's germline CDR1 is SNHLY and CDR2 FYNNEI. In nucleotides, the CDR3 is TGTGCCAGCAGTGAACGCGTCAACTCCTACGAGCAGTACTTC. Protein sequence: CASSERVNSYEQYF. Looking up the rest from reference TRBV2 and TRBJ2-7 gives the full variable domain: EPEVTQTPSHQVTQMGQEVILRCVPISNHLYFYWYRQILGQKVEFLVSFYNNEISEKSEIFDDQFSVERPDGSNFTLKIRSTKLEDSAMYFCASSERVNSYEQYFGPGTRLTVT.

CDR3 loop: CASSAVVGQGTGELFF. CDR3 nucleotides: TGTGCCAGCAGTGCGGTGGTGGGGCAGGGTACCGGGGAGCTGTTTTTT. The chain couples TRBV6-1 to TRBJ2-2; possible D gene TRBD1, 5 bases. The CDR3 is 16 amino acids. Trimming shortened V by 4 bases and J by 5 bases, and 17 bases separated the two germline ends. The V gene's germline CDR1 is MNHNS and CDR2 SASEGT.

This rearrangement joins TRBV6-5 to TRBJ2-7, with 7 bases lining up with TRBD2. The ends lost 6 bases at V and 2 bases at J; junction bases unmatched: 4. This CDR3 comprises 13 residues. The V gene's germline CDR1 is MNHEY and CDR2 SVGAGI. The CDR3 nucleotides are TGTGCCAGCAGGGGGGGGTTTGCCTACGAGCAGTACTTC. Translated: CASRGGFAYEQYF.

The chain has TRBV14 and TRBJ2-1; 12 positions agree with TRBD2. Germline CDR1 is SGHDN and CDR2 is FVKESK. CDR3 length: 17 residues. Trimming took 0 bases from V and 7 from J; bases not matched to a gene: 7. CDR3: CASSQETSGGRLNEQFF. The CDR3 DNA reads as TGTGCCAGCAGCCAAGAAACTAGCGGGGGGCGACTAAATGAGCAGTTCTTC. The full variable domain, its missing parts supplied by reference TRBV14 and TRBJ2-1, is EAGVTQFPSHSVIEKGQTVTLRCDPISGHDNLYWYRRVMGKEIKFLLHFVKESKQDESGMPNNRFLAERTGGTYSTLKVQPAELEDSGVYFCASSQETSGGRLNEQFFGPGTRLTVL.

V and J are TRBV7-9 and TRBJ2-3, with 7 bases lining up with TRBD1. The ends lost 4 bases at V and 4 bases at J; junction bases unmatched: 5. The CDR3 has 14 residues. CDR1 is SEHNR, CDR2 FQNEAQ, per germline (reference sequence). CDR3 region: CASSSGTDSDTQYF. The CDR3 DNA reads TGTGCCAGCAGCTCCGGGACAGACTCAGATACGCAGTATTTT. The full variable domain, rest sourced from reference TRBV7-9 and TRBJ2-3, is DTGVSQNPRHKITKRGQNVTFRCDPISEHNRLYWYRQTLGQGPEFLTYFQNEAQLEKSRLLSDRFSAERPKGSFSTLEIQRTEQGDSAMYLCASSSGTDSDTQYFGPGTRLTVL.

This clone occurred once. The chain recombines TRBV4-3 with TRBJ2-5; tentatively, D is TRBD1 (5 bases). V lost 0 bases and J 9 bases, leaving 17 bases between the germline ends. Germline V gives CDR1 LGHNA, CDR2 YSLEER. The CDR3 sequence is 15 residues long. CDR3 in amino acids: CASSQEPPGRGPQYF. As DNA, the CDR3 is TGCGCCAGCAGCCAAGAGCCCCCAGGGCGCGGCCCCCAGTACTTC.

The CDR3 here is CASSVIPRQPDGYTF. The CDR3 coding sequence is TGTGCCAGTAGTGTGATACCCCGTCAGCCCGATGGCTACACCTTC. This chain connects TRBV19 to TRBJ1-2; D gene uncertain. V was trimmed by 5 bases and J by 6 bases, leaving 19 bases between them. This CDR3 has 15 residues. Germline lookup yields CDR1 LNHDA and CDR2 SQIVND (reference sequence).

The DNA of the CDR3 is TGCGCCAGCAGCCAAGATAATAGCCGGCACGGGGAGCTGTTTTTT. Translation: CASSQDNSRHGELFF. The chain recombines TRBV4-1 with TRBJ2-2; no reliable D call. CDR1 is MGHRA, CDR2 YSYEKL, per germline. The V end was cut by 0 bases, the J end by 7 bases, with 12 bases between. This CDR3 region has 15 residues.

The V and J genes are TRBV11-1 and TRBJ2-1; 7 positions agree with TRBD1. The CDR3 is made up of 16 amino acids. Trimming removed 10 bases from V and 0 bases from J; junction bases left unmatched: 12. CDR1 SGHAT and CDR2 FQDESV come from the germline V gene (reference sequence). CDR3 sequence reads: CAISAGGLSSYNEQFF. CDR3 bases: TGTGCCATCTCCGCAGGGGGTTTAAGCTCCTACAATGAGCAGTTCTTC.

The chain is built from TRBV6-1 and TRBJ1-2, with 7 bases fitting TRBD1. Trimming cost V 4 bases and J 4 bases; bases outside gene matches: 15. Germline V gene data show CDR1 as MNHNS and CDR2 as SASEGT. The CDR3 is 17 residues long. The CDR3 sequence: CASSGGGRPQRAYGYTF. In DNA, the CDR3 is TGTGCCAGCAGTGGAGGGGGCAGGCCCCAACGAGCCTATGGCTACACCTTC.

The chain carries TRBV5-6 and TRBJ2-1; D may match TRBD1 or TRBD2 (5 bases each). The V gene's germline CDR1 is SGHDT and CDR2 YYEEEE. The CDR3 has 15 amino acids. The V and J ends lost 4 bases and 1 base respectively, with 12 bases between them. CDR3 sequence: CASSAGTQSYNEQFF. The DNA of the CDR3 is TGTGCCAGCAGCGCCGGGACGCAATCCTACAATGAGCAGTTCTTC.

The rearrangement joins TRBV30 to TRBJ1-3; D unclear. CDR1 is GTSNPN and CDR2 is SVGIG in the germline V gene (reference sequence). This CDR3 comprises 13 residues. V shed 3 bases and J shed 0 bases, with 6 bases lying between them. CDR3 bases: TGTGCCTGGAGCGGCGACTCTGGAAACACCATATATTTT. Translating it yields CAWSGDSGNTIYF.

In its sample, this clone ranks as medium-sized. This chain uses TRBV2 with TRBJ2-5, with 9 bases aligning to TRBD2. V shed 1 base, J shed 4 bases, and the junction held 4 bases outside the gene matches. This CDR3 region has 15 residues. Per the germline V gene, CDR1 is SNHLY and CDR2 is FYNNEI. The CDR3 sequence is CASSEGGGAAETQYF. CDR3 nucleotide sequence: TGTGCCAGCAGTGAAGGCGGGGGGGCCGCAGAGACCCAGTACTTC.

The CDR3 DNA follows: TGTGCCAGCAGTTCATCCGGGACAGGGTCAGGAGAGACCCAGTACTTC. Its translation is CASSSSGTGSGETQYF. The J gene is TRBJ2-5, the V gene TRBV6-5, with 9 bases aligning to TRBD1. CDR3 length: 16 amino acids. Per the germline V gene, CDR1 is MNHEY and CDR2 is SVGAGI. Germline trimming cut 4 bases from V and 4 bases from J; bases unmatched to any gene: 10.

This chain connects TRBV2 to TRBJ2-5, with D uncertain. Germline V gene lookup returns CDR1 SNHLY and CDR2 FYNNEI. V gave up 2 bases and J gave up 2 bases, with 9 bases separating them. The CDR3 length is 14 residues. CDR3 DNA sequence: TGTGCCAGCAGTGAATTTAGTTCGCAAGAGACCCAGTACTTC. Amino acids: CASSEFSSQETQYF.

V usage is TRBV5-8 and J usage is TRBJ1-1, with TRBD1 matching over 8 bases. V lost 0 bases, J lost 4 bases, and 5 bases stayed unmatched. Germline loops: CDR1 SGHTS, CDR2 YDEGEE. This CDR3 is built from 15 residues. CDR3 protein: CASSLEPGQATEAFF. DNA for the CDR3: TGTGCCAGCAGCTTGGAACCGGGACAGGCCACTGAAGCTTTCTTT.

CDR3 nucleotides: TGCGCCAGCAGCTTGGGTGGGACGGAACAGCCCCAGCATTTT. Its translation is CASSLGGTEQPQHF. The V and J genes are TRBV5-1 and TRBJ1-5; tentative D call: TRBD1 (5 bases). CDR3 length equals 14 residues. Germline values: CDR1 SGHRS, CDR2 YFSETQ. Trimming removed 0 bases from V and 7 bases from J, with 11 bases in between. The complete variable domain, with remaining parts taken from reference TRBV5-1 and TRBJ1-5, reads KAGVTQTPRYLIKTRGQQVTLSCSPISGHRSVSWYQQTPGQGLQFLFEYFSETQRNKGNFPGRFSGRQFSNSRSEMNVSTLELGDSALYLCASSLGGTEQPQHFGDGTRLSIL.

This chain uses TRBV30 with TRBJ1-4; D call uncertain. Trimming stripped 0 bases from V and 3 bases from J, with 14 bases between. Germline lookup yields CDR1 GTSNPN and CDR2 SVGIG (reference sequence). CDR3 length: 16 amino acids. DNA of the CDR3: TGTGCCTGGAGTGTAGTTCACCGGGCGGCTAATGAAAAACTGTTTTTT. This sequence encodes CAWSVVHRAANEKLFF.

The chain is built from TRBV7-2 and TRBJ1-1; possible D gene TRBD1, 5 bases. Trimming took 1 base from V and 5 from J, leaving 11 bases between them. The CDR3 runs 14 residues. Looked up from germline, CDR1 is SGHTA and CDR2 is FQGNSA. The CDR3 sequence: CASSLGIRATEAFF. The CDR3 coding sequence is TGTGCCAGCAGCTTAGGGATCAGGGCTACTGAAGCTTTCTTT.

V and J are TRBV7-2 and TRBJ2-1; tentatively, D is TRBD2 (6 bases). The CDR3 loop spans 16 amino acids. CDR1 SGHTA and CDR2 FQGNSA come from the germline V gene. V dropped 5 bases and J dropped 7 bases, with 21 bases sitting between them. The CDR3: CASSPVGLAQRNEQFF. For the CDR3, the DNA is TGTGCCAGCAGCCCGGTAGGGCTAGCGCAAAGGAATGAGCAGTTCTTC.

In this sample, this clone turned up a few times. V is TRBV5-8 and J is TRBJ1-1; no reliable D call. CDR1 SGHTS and CDR2 YDEGEE come from the germline V gene. The V end lost 4 bases, the J end lost 1 base, and 11 bases lay between the germline ends. The CDR3 extends over 14 amino acids. CDR3 amino acids: CASSREIGNTEAFF. CDR3 DNA sequence: TGTGCCAGCAGCCGGGAGATTGGGAACACTGAAGCTTTCTTT.

This chain joins TRBV4-1 and TRBJ2-3; D is unclear. In germline, CDR1 is MGHRA, CDR2 YSYEKL. Trimming cost V 6 bases and J 2 bases, with 15 bases left between them. This CDR3 spans 15 amino acids. The CDR3 protein is CASSLVADNTDTQYF. In DNA form, the CDR3 reads TGCGCCAGCAGTCTGGTGGCGGATAACACAGATACGCAGTATTTT.

The chain employs TRBV27 and TRBJ1-4; TRBD1 matches at 7 bases. This CDR3 region has 15 residues. The junction had 6 bases not matched to a gene; V was cut back by 6 bases and J by 2 bases. CDR1 is MNHEY and CDR2 is SMNVEV in the germline V gene (reference sequence). The CDR3 loop reads CASSPGTATNEKLFF. In DNA, the CDR3 is TGTGCCAGCAGCCCCGGGACAGCTACTAATGAAAAACTGTTTTTT.

The gene calls are TRBV7-8 and TRBJ2-7, with TRBD2 matching 7 bases. V dropped 5 bases and J dropped 3; count of bases not matched to a gene: 10. The CDR3 extends over 15 amino acids. The germline V gene has CDR1 SGHVS and CDR2 FQNEAQ. CDR3 sequence: CASSLPGGYNYEQYF. CDR3 in DNA: TGTGCCAGCAGCCTTCCGGGGGGATACAACTACGAGCAGTACTTC.